What follows describes a single T cell receptor beta chain. Its antigen is not yet known. No per-base quality is available; no much larger clone lies one base away. Spanning cysteine to phenylalanine, the CDR3 consists of 14 amino acids. Here the CDR3 DNA is all that survives: 42 bases in frame from base 1. In total, 630 or so healthy bone marrow donors made up the cohort. At the time of sampling, all cohort members were nominally healthy, though unrecorded immune exposures were likely present. The donor tested CMV seronegative and was one of the 352 seronegative cohort members. Every donor gave a peripheral blood sample, and the peripheral blood mononuclear cells from that sample were used for TCR beta sequencing. The Qiagen DNeasy Blood Extraction Kit was used to extract genomic DNA from the blood cell samples. This sample is drawn from a study of cytomegalovirus exposure and HLA in healthy donors (dated by TCRdb to about 2017). Background for the entire study: An earlier analysis of several hundred of the donors reported 276 Gb of sequence data and 95 million to 130 million unique TCR beta sequences obtained from around 170 million T cells. All discovery cohort repertoires had been generated on a single sequencing platform. To predict cytomegalovirus infection status, the study brought together high-throughput TCR immunosequencing, statistical association of individual TCRs with disease status, and machine learning. Among several hundred genotyped donors of the cohort, an average of approximately 240,000 unique TCR beta nucleotide sequences was sequenced per donor, of which about 19% were non-productive. Donor age, sex, ethnicity and CMV serostatus were collected together with the repertoire data. The later analysis used no new phenotypic data to find candidate immune exposures, relying instead on TCR beta sequences and their occurrence across donors. A later genetic analysis used genome-wide SNP genotypes for about 55% of the 666 donors, treating that subset as a discovery cohort. Using immunosequencing, the study profiled T cell repertoires from fewer than 850 subjects and related those repertoires to cytomegalovirus serostatus. In a later analysis, previously published TCR beta repertoires from 550 to 750 donors were re-analyzed and high-resolution HLA genotyping was added so that TCR occurrence patterns could be studied. In addition to the first cohort of 500 to 850 subjects, a separate validation cohort of 120 different subjects was used. The number of donors typed differed by locus, with roughly 629-640 for A, B, C, DRB1 and DQB1, 522 for DQA1, approximately 570 for DPA1, and some 470 for DPB1. HLA typing included class I and class II loci at four-digit resolution. Because of strong linkage in the cohort, five DR-DQ haplotypes were treated as single units for association and clustering. The study aimed to test whether cataloging public T cell receptors could reveal signatures of past pathogen exposure. Of the 398 genotyped donors, about 84% fell in the genetic ancestry cluster associated with self-reported Caucasian donors. Roughly 290 gigabases of sequencing data and approximately 92 million unique TCR sequences made up an early release that covered around 640 HLA-typed donors. An earlier analysis of more than 450 of the donors used high-throughput TCR beta sequencing to judge whether each TCR beta V gene segment behaved as functional or pseudogenic. General findings and caveats noted by the study authors: When HLA alleles, especially DR and DQ, strongly co-occurred, TCR associations were difficult to assign to individual alleles. A later analysis reported that several top co-occurrence clusters appeared linked to parvovirus B19, influenza, CMV and Epstein-Barr virus. In a later analysis, TCR association rates were found to vary across HLA loci, with the most associated TCRs seen for DRB1 alleles and the fewest for HLA-C alleles. While some public TCRs were present in many individuals, most TCR sequences turned up only very rarely across donors. A further reported finding was that TCR beta sequences accurately predicted the HLA-A and HLA-B alleles for most subjects in the first cohort. Because counts were too low, about 17 rarely observed V segments, including chromosome 9 orphons, were excluded from the earlier analysis of several hundred of the donors. In an earlier analysis of a few hundred of the donors, most TCR beta V segments were observed in productive rearrangements about 87% or about 30% of the time, broadly matching IMGT annotations. The study listed 150 to 200 TCR beta chains as associated with cytomegalovirus. The authors suggested that the approach could potentially be extended to other disease states and immunological phenotypes. At a false discovery rate of 0.05, a later analysis linked some 18,000 TCR beta sequences to specific HLA alleles. In a later genetic analysis, a missense DCLRE1C variant was associated with V-gene and J-gene trimming of TCR beta chains, and the association was replicated in an independent cohort. In vitro tests confirmed that three of the cytomegalovirus-associated TCR beta chains recognize cytomegalovirus antigens. A later analysis found that HLA-associated TCR beta chains were more clonally expanded and had lower generation probabilities than equally common non-associated chains. A later genetic analysis reported fewer N-insertions in productive TCRs among donors in an Asian-associated ancestry cluster than the roughly 620-donor mean. Linkage disequilibrium might explain the correlated functional status among segregating V segments, but an unknown experimental factor could not be ruled out. In a later analysis, most CMV-associated TCR beta chains were found to appear HLA-restricted, with HLA associations seemingly driven largely by CMV exposure. The presence/absence analyses assumed that sequencing depth was roughly uniform across donors, and that assumption may not be true. The 87-base-pair reads could not distinguish some IMGT-functional V segments, including TRBV6-2 and TRBV6-3, so those segments were excluded. A cluster of highly shared sequence variants was judged likely to be a technical artifact of the sequencing pipeline. HLA typing was unavailable for some donors at each locus, so association tests used only the typed subset. In both the original and validation cohorts, the classifier was reported to diagnose cytomegalovirus status with high specificity and sensitivity. In this cohort, only TCR beta chains were sequenced, and detectable features were limited by the absence of alpha or paired-chain data. Immune exposure information for the cohort was limited to CMV serostatus.

Receptor libraries were prepared by the immunoSEQ multiplex PCR assay. A mixture of 60 forward primers for TCR Vbeta segments and 13 reverse primers for TCR Jbeta segments was used in the multiplex PCR. Amplification of the CDR3 region of rearranged TCR beta genes was performed with a multiplex PCR assay on genomic DNA. On the Illumina HiSeq System, the amplified TCR beta libraries were sequenced as 87-base-pair reads. In the authors' own workflow: Across the roughly 600 repertoires, a later analysis counted roughly 84 million unique TCR beta chains, around 10 million of which were shared by at least two donors. Raw reads were error-corrected and collapsed into unique sequences with a nearest-neighbor algorithm that merged closely related sequences to remove PCR and sequencing errors. To assign V, D and J gene segments, CDR3 sequences were aligned to IMGT reference sequences. For a sequence to be retained, a match of at least six nucleotides to both a V gene segment and a J gene segment was required. Rearrangements were classified as productive when the CDR3 lacked stop codons and remained in frame with V and J, and all other rearrangements were classified as non-productive. CDR3 was defined according to IMGT convention as the region running from the second conserved V-encoded cysteine to the conserved J-encoded phenylalanine. Sequences without an unambiguous match to a single V gene segment were excluded from the earlier analysis of almost 600 of the donors. In an earlier analysis of some 590 of the donors, a V segment was called functional when productive rearrangements were above 56.7%, and segregating when the standard deviation between donors exceeded 5%. A statistical classification framework was developed to diagnose cytomegalovirus status using the catalog of TCR beta chain sequences. In a later analysis, V and J genes were assigned by comparing TCR nucleotide sequences against IMGT/GENE-DB human TR gene sequences. A later analysis assigned CDR3 sequences and most-parsimonious VDJ recombination scenarios with the TCRdist pipeline. A later analysis defined each TCR beta chain by its CDR3 amino acid sequence plus V-gene family, and excluded reads lacking a unique V-gene family. To address suspected cross-contamination and a sequencing artifact, a later analysis removed around 590 highly shared, low-generation-probability nucleotide sequences. In a later analysis, a clonal expansion index was calculated for each public chain from normalized within-repertoire ranks of inferred template counts. In a later analysis, generation probabilities were computed using a VDJ recombination model fitted to out-of-frame rearrangements, and the results were checked against IGoR. Hypergeometric tests were used in a later analysis to score TCR-TCR, TCR-HLA and TCR-CMV co-occurrence, with a repertoire-size bias correction applied to the TCR pairs. A later analysis estimated false discovery rates by permuting HLA or CMV assignments 20 times. In a later analysis, co-occurring TCRs were grouped with DBSCAN, and TCRdist sequence similarity was added when clustering was performed within HLA-allele-positive subsets. Repertoires with fewer than 30,000 or more than 120,000 public chains were left out of co-occurrence clustering, as were about five repertoires with anomalous nucleotide sharing. TCRdb obtained this table from immuneACCESS and retained in-frame rearrangements with V and J assigned. These tables miss some clones; where compared with another copy, unresolved V genes account for less than half of the shortfall, and the remainder is unexplained. V and J calls and clone size come straight from that table; D and trimming were deduced from the DNA. The table for this sample lists about 93,000 clones; about 82% of them were counted only once. The leading ten clones occupy approximately 7.9% of the sample.

Sequencing was done on a sample of PBMCs. This sequence originates from a man aged 25-40 years in good health and CMV-seronegative. The rearranged segments are TRBV1 and TRBJ1-1. TRBV1 is a known pseudogene. Here is the DNA: TGCACCAGCAGCCATGGGACTAATTGGACTGAAGCTTTCTTT. It translates as CTSSHGTNWTEAFF.